This T cell receptor beta chain was profiled in a study of TIL therapy for anti-PD-1-resistant metastatic lung cancer. Sequencing used immunoSEQ v3. The repertoire was sequenced with immunoSEQ multiplex PCR; TCRdb's copy has only in-frame clones and lacks some. In the table there are 9,500 to 15,000 clones, about 54% of which are singletons. CDR3 size: 14 residues. The germline CDR1 and CDR2 sequences are GTSNPN and SVGIG (reference sequence). After removal of 4 bases from V and 6 bases from J, the junction contained 9 bases not matched to a gene. The time point: pre-treatment sample, taken before nivolumab and TIL therapy. Most excised metastases sampled were pleural nodules or supraclavicular lymph nodes. Patients were adults with stage 4 NSCLC.

The sample here was tumor tissue, taken at baseline. This receptor was taken from a person aged 25 to 79 with non-small cell lung cancer. The genes are TRBV30 and TRBJ2-7; 10 nucleotides line up with TRBD2. Written as DNA, the CDR3 is TGTGCCTGGAATCCGGGACTAGCGACCGGCGAGCAGTACTTC. Protein: CAWNPGLATGEQYF.